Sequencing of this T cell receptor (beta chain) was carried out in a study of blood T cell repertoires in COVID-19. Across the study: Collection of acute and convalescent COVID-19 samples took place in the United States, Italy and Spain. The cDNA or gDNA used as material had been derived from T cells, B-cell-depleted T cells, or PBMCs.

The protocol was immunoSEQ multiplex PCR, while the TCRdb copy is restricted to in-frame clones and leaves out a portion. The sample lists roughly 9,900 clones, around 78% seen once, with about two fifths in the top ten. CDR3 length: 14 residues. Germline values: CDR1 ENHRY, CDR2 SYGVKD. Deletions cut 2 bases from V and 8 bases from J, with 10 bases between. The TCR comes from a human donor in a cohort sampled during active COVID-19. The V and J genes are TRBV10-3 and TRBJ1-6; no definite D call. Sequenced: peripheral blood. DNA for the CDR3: TGTGCCATCAGTGAGGAGGGTAGTTATTCACCCCTCCACTTT. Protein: CAISEEGSYSPLHF.